The 29 T cell receptor beta chains below were found in one sample sequenced in a study of beta chain features in type 1 diabetes. Expressed TCRB transcripts were sequenced, since all the RNA that had been isolated was reverse transcribed. Profiled with immunoSEQ multiplex PCR; TCRdb holds only in-frame clones, not every one. The sample holds hundreds of thousands of clones, around 15% seen once. Sequenced sample: central memory CD4+ T cells from blood. The receptors here all came from a man under 40 in good health.

This clone has a handful of counts. This chain uses TRBV6-6 with TRBJ2-3; 11 positions match TRBD2. With V trimmed by 5 bases and J by 11 bases, 12 bases remained unmatched. Germline V gives CDR1 MNHNY, CDR2 SVGAGI (reference sequence). CDR3 length equals 15 residues. Written as DNA, the CDR3 is TGTGCCAGCAGTCCTCCGGGACTAGCGGTCAGAGGGCAGTATTTT. Its protein is CASSPPGLAVRGQYF.

The rearrangement joins TRBV19 to TRBJ2-6; no clear D. This CDR3 comprises 17 residues. The V end lost 0 bases, the J end lost 0 bases, and 9 bases lay between the germline ends. CDR1 and CDR2 (germline): LNHDA, SQIVND (reference sequence). CDR3 in DNA: TGTGCCAGTAGTATAGATATTCTGAACTCTGGGGCCAACGTCCTGACTTTC. Translating gives CASSIDILNSGANVLTF.

The rearrangement joins TRBV28 to TRBJ1-1, with 8 bases fitting TRBD1. Germline values: CDR1 MDHEN, CDR2 SYDVKM. The V gene end was trimmed by 6 bases and the J gene end by 4 bases; junction bases not matched to a gene: 13. The CDR3 has 16 amino acids. The CDR3 reads CASRELTGALSTEAFF. The CDR3 coding sequence is TGTGCCAGCAGGGAACTGACAGGGGCCCTTAGCACTGAAGCTTTCTTT.

The V call is TRBV7-2, the J call TRBJ2-1; TRBD2 is a possible D gene (6 bases). The CDR3 length is 14 residues. CDR1 and CDR2 from the germline V gene are SGHTA and FQGNSA. V lost 7 bases and J 2 bases, leaving 12 bases between the germline ends. CDR3 region: CASTPAGPYNEQFF. The CDR3 DNA follows: TGTGCCAGCACCCCCGCGGGGCCCTACAATGAGCAGTTCTTC.

Written as DNA, the CDR3 is TGTGCCAGCAGCTCCCTTTCGACAGGGGGCACTGAAGCTTTCTTT. Its translation is CASSSLSTGGTEAFF. This rearrangement joins TRBV5-4 to TRBJ1-1, with 9 bases identical to TRBD1. Germline V gene lookup returns CDR1 SGHNT and CDR2 YYREEE (reference sequence). With 3 bases clipped from V and 4 bases from J, the junction kept 7 bases outside the gene matches. The CDR3 totals 15 residues. Using reference TRBV5-4 and TRBJ1-1 for the parts outside the CDR3, the full variable domain is ETGVTQSPTHLIKTRGQQVTLRCSSQSGHNTVSWYQQALGQGPQFIFQYYREEENGRGNFPPRFSGLQFPNYSSELNVNALELDDSALYLCASSSLSTGGTEAFFGQGTRLTVV.

V gene TRBV6-5 combines with J gene TRBJ1-2; D gene ambiguous. The CDR3 has 13 residues. V was trimmed by 3 bases and J by 3 bases, leaving 8 bases between them. The germline CDR1 and CDR2 sequences are MNHEY and SVGAGI. CDR3 residues: CASSYNAYYGYTF. The CDR3 region has the DNA TGTGCCAGCAGTTATAACGCTTACTATGGCTACACCTTC.

The rearrangement joins TRBV19 to TRBJ1-4; D is uncertain. The CDR3 loop spans 16 amino acids. Trimming pared 0 bases from V and 7 bases from J, leaving 15 bases between. Germline V gene lookup returns CDR1 LNHDA and CDR2 SQIVND (reference sequence). In nucleotides, the CDR3 is TGTGCCAGTAGTATAGATCGGCAGGATCTCGGTGAAAAACTGTTTTTT. Translating it yields CASSIDRQDLGEKLFF.

The J gene is TRBJ2-5, the V gene TRBV5-4, with TRBD1 matching 10 bases. Germline V gene lookup returns CDR1 SGHNT and CDR2 YYREEE (reference sequence). V was pared by 5 bases and J by 1 base, with 5 bases of the junction left unmatched. The CDR3 covers 15 residues. The CDR3 sequence is CASRSDRGSQETQYF. CDR3 coding DNA: TGTGCCAGCAGATCGGACAGGGGGTCCCAAGAGACCCAGTACTTC.

The chain has TRBV5-4 and TRBJ2-5; TRBD1 matches at 10 bases. This CDR3 spans 16 amino acids. V gave up 3 bases and J gave up 5 bases; unmatched junction bases: 10. Germline values: CDR1 SGHNT, CDR2 YYREEE (reference sequence). This CDR3 reads CASSYPGTGAGETQYF. CDR3 in DNA: TGTGCCAGCAGCTATCCCGGGACAGGGGCTGGGGAGACCCAGTACTTC.

This clone was observed many times. This chain uses TRBV7-8 with TRBJ1-1; 9 bases match TRBD1. CDR3 length equals 15 residues. From germline, CDR1 is SGHVS and CDR2 FQNEAQ. V lost 5 bases and J lost 4; bases outside the gene matches: 8. The CDR3 protein is CASSERQGVTTEAFF. CDR3 nucleotides: TGTGCCAGCAGCGAACGACAGGGGGTGACCACTGAAGCTTTCTTT. The whole variable domain, filled in from reference TRBV7-8 and TRBJ1-1, reads GAGVSQSPRYKVAKRGQDVALRCDPISGHVSLFWYQQALGQGPEFLTYFQNEAQLDKSGLPSDRFFAERPEGSVSTLKIQRTQQEDSAVYLCASSERQGVTTEAFFGQGTRLTVV.

In this sample, this clone turned up a few times. This chain uses TRBV29-1 with TRBJ1-1; D ambiguous. V was cut by 4 bases and J by 1 base, with 13 bases left in between. Germline CDR1 is SQVTM and CDR2 is ANQGSEA. This CDR3 comprises 14 residues. The CDR3 region is CSVVTPQENTEAFF. The DNA for the CDR3 is TGCAGCGTTGTGACCCCTCAGGAGAACACTGAAGCTTTCTTT.

This clone occurred many times. This chain's CDR3 is CASSRGHGNTIYF. The CDR3 coding sequence is TGTGCCAGCAGCCGGGGACACGGAAACACCATATATTTT. The chain links TRBV7-6 to TRBJ1-3; a weak D match, TRBD1 (6 bases). The germline V gene encodes CDR1 SGHVS and CDR2 FNYEAQ. V was shortened by 5 bases and J by 4 bases, with 9 bases between the two germline ends. The CDR3 spans 13 residues.

The CDR3: CASSYSRVYNEQFF. The CDR3 region has the DNA TGTGCCAGCAGTTATTCGCGGGTATACAATGAGCAGTTCTTC. V is TRBV6-5 and J is TRBJ2-1; D might be TRBD2 (5 bases). Trimming took 3 bases from V and 4 from J, leaving 10 bases between them. The CDR3 spans 14 residues. CDR1 and CDR2 (germline): MNHEY, SVGAGI.

This clone has a handful of counts. This sequence joins TRBV7-2 and TRBJ2-3; 8 positions agree with TRBD2. J lost 4 bases, V lost 2 bases, and 5 bases had no gene match. The CDR3 is made up of 15 amino acids. In germline, CDR1 is SGHTA, CDR2 FQGNSA. The CDR3 reads CASSLTGGASDTQYF. The CDR3 DNA reads TGTGCCAGCAGCTTAACCGGGGGGGCATCAGATACGCAGTATTTT. The full variable domain, rest sourced from reference TRBV7-2 and TRBJ2-3, is GAGVSQSPSNKVTEKGKDVELRCDPISGHTALYWYRQSLGQGLEFLIYFQGNSAPDKSGLPSDRFSAERTGGSVSTLTIQRTQQEDSAVYLCASSLTGGASDTQYFGPGTRLTVL.

V usage is TRBV6-5 and J usage is TRBJ2-4; 9 bases line up with TRBD1. Per the germline V gene, CDR1 is MNHEY and CDR2 is SVGAGI. The V and J ends lost 2 bases and 5 bases, in that order; junction bases with no gene match: 4. The CDR3 extends over 15 amino acids. The DNA of the CDR3 is TGTGCCAGCAGTTACGACACAGGGGGCCAAAACATTCAGTACTTC. This encodes CASSYDTGGQNIQYF.

V gene TRBV7-2 combines with J gene TRBJ2-1; weak D call: TRBD1 (6 bases). Germline V lookup: CDR1 SGHTA, CDR2 FQGNSA. V dropped 3 bases and J dropped 7 bases, with 19 bases sitting between them. The CDR3 is 16 amino acids. DNA of the CDR3: TGTGCCAGCAGCTTGGCCCTCCCGGACAGCCATAATGAGCAGTTCTTC. Amino acid sequence: CASSLALPDSHNEQFF.

The gene calls are TRBV7-2 and TRBJ2-6; D may be TRBD2 (5 bases). CDR1 is SGHTA and CDR2 is FQGNSA in the germline V gene. V lost 5 bases to trimming and J lost 0 bases, with 14 bases between them. The CDR3 sequence is 17 residues long. The CDR3 protein is CASSRGLRGSGANVLTF. The CDR3 DNA reads as TGTGCCAGCAGCCGGGGTTTACGGGGCTCTGGGGCCAACGTCCTGACTTTC.

This clone was seen a few times. The genes are TRBV6-1 and TRBJ2-1; 14 bases fit TRBD2. This CDR3 is built from 14 residues. V lost 8 bases, J lost 7 bases, and 4 bases stayed unmatched. Germline V lookup: CDR1 MNHNS, CDR2 SASEGT. The chain's CDR3 is CASLGTSGSNEQFF. Written as DNA, the CDR3 is TGTGCCAGCCTTGGGACTAGCGGGAGTAATGAGCAGTTCTTC.

This chain links TRBV5-6 with TRBJ2-4, with D perhaps being TRBD1 or TRBD2 (5 bases each). In germline, CDR1 is SGHDT, CDR2 YYEEEE. The CDR3 consists of 14 residues. V was cut by 4 bases and J by 7 bases, with 15 bases left in between. CDR3 DNA: TGTGCCAGCAGCGCCGCCGGGGCACGGAACATTCAGTACTTC. Its protein product is CASSAAGARNIQYF. Full variable domain (rest looked up from reference TRBV5-6 and TRBJ2-4): DAGVTQSPTHLIKTRGQQVTLRCSPKSGHDTVSWYQQALGQGPQFIFQYYEEEERQRGNFPDRFSGHQFPNYSSELNVNALLLGDSALYLCASSAAGARNIQYFGAGTRLSVL.

This clone was seen ten or more times. The chain couples TRBV29-1 to TRBJ1-1; D remains unclear. The germline V gene has CDR1 SQVTM and CDR2 ANQGSEA. The CDR3 covers 12 residues. The germline V and J ends were trimmed by 3 bases and 8 bases, with 13 bases remaining between them. The CDR3 protein is CSVDGWEHEAFF. CDR3 coding DNA: TGCAGCGTTGACGGTTGGGAACACGAAGCTTTCTTT.

A few counts support this clone. The chain has TRBV4-2 and TRBJ1-1; D gene ambiguous. Trimming cost V 1 base and J 5 bases, with 8 bases left between them. This CDR3 contains 13 residues. Per germline, CDR1 LGHNA and CDR2 YNFKEQ. In DNA, the CDR3 is TGTGCCAGCAGCCAAGGGGGTCGGACTGAAGCTTTCTTT. Translating it yields CASSQGGRTEAFF.

This clone was recorded a few times. The J gene is TRBJ2-1, the V gene TRBV10-3; TRBD2 matches at 12 bases. CDR1 ENHRY and CDR2 SYGVKD come from the germline V gene. The CDR3 loop spans 16 amino acids. V shed 2 bases and J 7 bases; nucleotides not matched to a gene: 6. CDR3 region: CAISERTSGAGNEQFF. CDR3 nucleotide sequence: TGTGCCATCAGTGAGCGGACTAGCGGGGCTGGAAATGAGCAGTTCTTC.

V gene TRBV18 combines with J gene TRBJ2-5; perhaps D is TRBD1 or TRBD2 (5 bases each). Per the germline V gene, CDR1 is KGHSH and CDR2 is LQKENI. This CDR3 has 14 amino acids. V lost 2 bases, J lost 3 bases, and 10 bases lay in between. The CDR3 is CASSPLGTEETQYF. The CDR3 nucleotides read TGTGCCAGCTCACCATTAGGGACCGAAGAGACCCAGTACTTC.

The CDR3 sequence: CASRLGTSGLNEQFF. The CDR3 DNA sequence: TGTGCCAGCAGACTCGGGACTAGCGGGTTGAATGAGCAGTTCTTC. The chain has TRBV13 and TRBJ2-1, with 12 nucleotides matching TRBD2. The germline V gene has CDR1 PRHDT and CDR2 FYEKMQ (reference sequence). Unmatched junction bases numbered 7, after V lost 6 bases and J lost 7 bases. The CDR3 extends over 15 amino acids.

This clone was found a few times. This sequence joins TRBV5-1 and TRBJ2-2; TRBD2 aligns across 8 bases. Unmatched junction bases numbered 4, after V lost 0 bases and J lost 3 bases. Germline lookup yields CDR1 SGHRS and CDR2 YFSETQ. This CDR3 has 16 residues. The CDR3 loop reads CASSLAPAGDTGELFF. CDR3 coding DNA: TGCGCCAGCAGCTTGGCCCCAGCGGGGGACACCGGGGAGCTGTTTTTT.

In this sample, this clone turned up many times. The V gene is TRBV7-2, the J gene TRBJ2-6; possibly TRBD1 for D (6 bases). V lost 1 base to trimming and J lost 3 bases, with 7 bases between them. Germline lookup yields CDR1 SGHTA and CDR2 FQGNSA. The CDR3 length is 15 residues. The CDR3 region has the DNA TGTGCCAGCAGCTTAGACAGGGTTGGGGCCAACGTCCTGACTTTC. As protein: CASSLDRVGANVLTF.

V usage is TRBV7-2 and J usage is TRBJ2-3; D is perhaps TRBD1 (6 bases). Germline V gene lookup returns CDR1 SGHTA and CDR2 FQGNSA. V was clipped by 5 bases and J by 5 bases, with 17 bases between them. This CDR3 comprises 15 residues. The CDR3 sequence is CASSQLGAGRDTQYF. CDR3 DNA: TGTGCCAGCAGCCAATTGGGGGCGGGCCGAGATACGCAGTATTTT.

Comments on this clone: At the DNA level, this CDR3 is encoded by other sequences in the same sample as well. V usage is TRBV15 and J usage is TRBJ2-5; D not resolved. CDR3 length: 13 residues. Germline assignment: CDR1 LNHNV and CDR2 YYDKDF (reference sequence). V was trimmed by 2 bases and J by 1 base, leaving 5 bases between them. The CDR3 nucleotides read TGTGCCACCAGCAGAAGTTCCCAAGAGACCCAGTACTTC. Translating it yields CATSRSSQETQYF. The complete variable domain, with remaining parts taken from reference TRBV15 and TRBJ2-5, reads DAMVIQNPRYQVTQFGKPVTLSCSQTLNHNVMYWYQQKSSQAPKLLFHYYDKDFNNEADTPDNFQSRRPNTSFCFLDIRSPGLGDTAMYLCATSRSSQETQYFGPGTRLLVL.

This clone was seen at least ten times. The rearrangement uses TRBV28 and TRBJ1-1, with D unclear. With 8 bases removed from V and 7 bases from J, the gap between germline ends came to 14 bases. There are 12 residues in the CDR3. CDR1 is MDHEN, CDR2 SYDVKM, per germline. Here the CDR3 reads CASSTPVSEAFF. In DNA form, the CDR3 reads TGTGCCAGCTCTACCCCCGTCAGTGAAGCTTTCTTT.